What follows describes a single T cell receptor (beta chain). Its antigen is unidentified. Measured with immunoSEQ multiplex PCR; TCRdb has only the in-frame clones, and not every one. The repertoire includes some 150,000 clones, more than 75% of them detected once, and about a tenth sits in the top ten. These data come from a study of T cell responses to AZD1222 COVID-19 vaccine. Study-level points and caveats: Donors were chiefly white British, with a greater number of females, and clonal diversity was perhaps underestimated. Spike was spanned by vaccine-associated CD4 TCRs, which were dominant at 160-218 and 743-854. Spike-specific TCR breadth and depth rose after two AZD1222 doses.

Trimming removed 5 bases from V and 6 bases from J; junction bases left unmatched: 5. The CDR3 covers 14 residues. The germline gives CDR1 ENHRY, CDR2 SYGVKD. J is TRBJ2-3 and V is TRBV10-3; TRBD2 matches 10 bases. The specimen comprised peripheral blood, sampled 28 days after the second AZD1222 dose. The clonotype was recovered from an adult who received the AZD1222 COVID-19 vaccine. This chain's CDR3 is CAISSGRDGDTQYF. CDR3 nucleotide sequence: TGTGCCATCAGTAGCGGGAGGGACGGGGATACGCAGTATTTT.